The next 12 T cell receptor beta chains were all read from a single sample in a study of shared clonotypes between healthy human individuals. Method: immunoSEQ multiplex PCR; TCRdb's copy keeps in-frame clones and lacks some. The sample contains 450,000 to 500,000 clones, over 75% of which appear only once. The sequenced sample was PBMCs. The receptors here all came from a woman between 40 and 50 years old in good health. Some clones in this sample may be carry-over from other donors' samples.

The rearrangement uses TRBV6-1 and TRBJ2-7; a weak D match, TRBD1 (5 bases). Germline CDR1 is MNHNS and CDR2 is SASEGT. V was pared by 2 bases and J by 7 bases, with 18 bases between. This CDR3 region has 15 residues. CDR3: CASSERTGRVVEQYF. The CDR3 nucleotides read TGTGCCAGCAGTGAACGAACAGGCCGGGTGGTGGAGCAGTACTTC.

In DNA, the CDR3 is TGCGCCAGCAGCTGGCTAGCGGGAGGGGAAATTAGCACAGATACGCAGTATTTT. Translated: CASSWLAGGEISTDTQYF. The J gene is TRBJ2-3, the V gene TRBV5-1; 12 nucleotides align to TRBD2. Germline CDR1 is SGHRS and CDR2 is YFSETQ. The CDR3 consists of 18 residues. V lost 3 bases, J lost 0 bases, and 8 bases stayed unmatched. The full variable domain, rest sourced from reference TRBV5-1 and TRBJ2-3, is KAGVTQTPRYLIKTRGQQVTLSCSPISGHRSVSWYQQTPGQGLQFLFEYFSETQRNKGNFPGRFSGRQFSNSRSEMNVSTLELGDSALYLCASSWLAGGEISTDTQYFGPGTRLTVL.

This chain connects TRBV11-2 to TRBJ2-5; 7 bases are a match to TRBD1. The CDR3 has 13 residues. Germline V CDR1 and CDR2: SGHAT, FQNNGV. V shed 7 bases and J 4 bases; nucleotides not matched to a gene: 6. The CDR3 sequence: CASNQGVGETQYF. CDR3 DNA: TGTGCCAGCAACCAGGGGGTGGGAGAGACCCAGTACTTC.

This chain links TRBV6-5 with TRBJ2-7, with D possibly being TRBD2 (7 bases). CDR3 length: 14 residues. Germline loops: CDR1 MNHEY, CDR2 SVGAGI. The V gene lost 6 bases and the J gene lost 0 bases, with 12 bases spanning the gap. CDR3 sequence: CASRDRGGSYEQYF. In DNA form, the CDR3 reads TGTGCCAGCAGGGATAGGGGGGGCTCCTACGAGCAGTACTTC.

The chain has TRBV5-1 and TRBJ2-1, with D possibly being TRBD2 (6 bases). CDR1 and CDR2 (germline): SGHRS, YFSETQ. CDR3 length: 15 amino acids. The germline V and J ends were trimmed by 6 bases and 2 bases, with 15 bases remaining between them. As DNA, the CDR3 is TGCGCCAGCAACTCCGGGGCTAGCGCCTACAATGAGCAGTTCTTC. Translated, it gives CASNSGASAYNEQFF.

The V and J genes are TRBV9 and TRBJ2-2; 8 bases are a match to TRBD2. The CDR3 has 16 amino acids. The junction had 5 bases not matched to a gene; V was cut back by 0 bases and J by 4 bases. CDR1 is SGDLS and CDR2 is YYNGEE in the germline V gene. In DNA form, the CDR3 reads TGTGCCAGCAGCGTAGCGGGAGGGCCGGGCACCGGGGAGCTGTTTTTT. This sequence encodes CASSVAGGPGTGELFF.

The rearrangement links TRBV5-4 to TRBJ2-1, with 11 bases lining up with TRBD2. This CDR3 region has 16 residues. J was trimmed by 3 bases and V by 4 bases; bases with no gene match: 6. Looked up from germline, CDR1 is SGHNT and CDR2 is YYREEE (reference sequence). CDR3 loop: CASSLGTSGVYNEQFF. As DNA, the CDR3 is TGTGCCAGCAGCCTCGGGACTAGCGGAGTCTACAATGAGCAGTTCTTC.

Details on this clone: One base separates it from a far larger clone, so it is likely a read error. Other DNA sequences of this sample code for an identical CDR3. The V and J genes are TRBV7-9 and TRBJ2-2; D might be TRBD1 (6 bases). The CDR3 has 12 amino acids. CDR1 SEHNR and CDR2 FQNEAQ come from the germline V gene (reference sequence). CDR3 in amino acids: CASSLSEGELFF. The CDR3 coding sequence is TGTGCCAGCAGCCTTAGCGAGGGGGAGCTATTTTTT.

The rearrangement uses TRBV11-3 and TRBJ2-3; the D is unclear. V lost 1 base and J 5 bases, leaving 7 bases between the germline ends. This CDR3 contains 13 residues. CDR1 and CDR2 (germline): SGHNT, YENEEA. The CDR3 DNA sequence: TGTGCCAGCAGCTTAGGGCTGGGAGATACGCAGTATTTT. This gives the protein CASSLGLGDTQYF.

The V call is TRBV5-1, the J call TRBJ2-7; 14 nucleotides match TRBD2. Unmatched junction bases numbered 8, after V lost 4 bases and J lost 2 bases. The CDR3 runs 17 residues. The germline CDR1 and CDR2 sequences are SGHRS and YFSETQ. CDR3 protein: CASSPGLAGALTYEQYF. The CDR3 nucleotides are TGCGCCAGCAGCCCGGGACTAGCGGGAGCCCTAACCTACGAGCAGTACTTC.

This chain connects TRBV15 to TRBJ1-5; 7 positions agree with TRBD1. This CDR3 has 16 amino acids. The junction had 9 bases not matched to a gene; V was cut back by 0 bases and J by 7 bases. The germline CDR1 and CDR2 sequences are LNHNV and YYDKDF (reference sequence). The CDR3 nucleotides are TGTGCCACCAGCAGAGATGAAGGACAGGTCCGACAGCCCCAGCATTTT. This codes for CATSRDEGQVRQPQHF.

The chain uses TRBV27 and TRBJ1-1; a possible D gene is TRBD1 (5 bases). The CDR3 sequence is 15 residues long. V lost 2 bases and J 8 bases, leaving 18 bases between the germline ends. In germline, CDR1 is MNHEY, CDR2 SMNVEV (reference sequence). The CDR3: CASSLPGRGSREAFF. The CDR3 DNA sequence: TGTGCCAGCAGTTTACCCGGTCGGGGGAGCCGAGAAGCTTTCTTT.